This T cell receptor beta chain emerged from a study of long-term antiretroviral therapy in people with HIV. The run of the v3.0 immunoSEQ assay was at survey level. Produced via immunoSEQ multiplex PCR; TCRdb's table is partial and in-frame only. The sample shows about 24,000 clones, approximately 95% of them seen only once. This sequence was found in a woman aged 45 to 65 with HIV. The sequences come from unsorted PBMCs, collected about 4.7 years after starting antiretroviral therapy.

The CDR3 coding sequence is TGTGCCAGCTTCAAGCCTAATCCTAACTATGGCTACACCTTC. Its translation is CASFKPNPNYGYTF. The V gene is TRBV7-9, the J gene TRBJ1-2, with D uncertain. Trimming took off 8 bases at V and 0 bases at J, with 13 bases between the two ends. The CDR3 runs 14 residues. Germline CDR1 SEHNR, CDR2 FQNEAQ (reference sequence).